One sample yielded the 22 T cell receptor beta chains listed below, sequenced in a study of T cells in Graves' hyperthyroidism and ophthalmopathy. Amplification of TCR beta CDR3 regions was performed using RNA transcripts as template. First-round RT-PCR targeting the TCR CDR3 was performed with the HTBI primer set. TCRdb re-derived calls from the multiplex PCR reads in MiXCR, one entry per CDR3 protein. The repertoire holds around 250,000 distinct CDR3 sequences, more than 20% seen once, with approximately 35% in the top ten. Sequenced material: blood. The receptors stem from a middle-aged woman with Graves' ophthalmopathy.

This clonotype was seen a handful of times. CDR3: CASSPDRPTSTDTQYF. For the CDR3, the DNA is TGTGCCAGCAGTCCCGACAGGCCGACTAGCACAGATACGCAGTATTTT. This sequence joins TRBV28 and TRBJ2-3; possibly TRBD1 for D (6 bases). CDR3 length: 16 amino acids. The V and J ends lost 5 bases and 0 bases respectively, with 15 bases between them. Germline V gene data show CDR1 as MDHEN and CDR2 as SYDVKM.

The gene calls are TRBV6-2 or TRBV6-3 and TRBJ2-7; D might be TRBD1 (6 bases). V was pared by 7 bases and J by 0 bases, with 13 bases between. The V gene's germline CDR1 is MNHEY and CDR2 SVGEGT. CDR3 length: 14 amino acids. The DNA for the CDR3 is TGTGCCAGCATAGAAGGGACAAACTCCTACGAGCAGTACTTC. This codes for CASIEGTNSYEQYF.

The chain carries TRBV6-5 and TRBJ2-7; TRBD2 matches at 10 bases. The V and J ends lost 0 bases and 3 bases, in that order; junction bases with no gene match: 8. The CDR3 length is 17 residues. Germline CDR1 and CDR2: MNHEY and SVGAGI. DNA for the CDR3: TGTGCCAGCAGTTACTCGCCGTTGGCTAGCGGGAGCTACGAGCAGTACTTC. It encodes CASSYSPLASGSYEQYF.

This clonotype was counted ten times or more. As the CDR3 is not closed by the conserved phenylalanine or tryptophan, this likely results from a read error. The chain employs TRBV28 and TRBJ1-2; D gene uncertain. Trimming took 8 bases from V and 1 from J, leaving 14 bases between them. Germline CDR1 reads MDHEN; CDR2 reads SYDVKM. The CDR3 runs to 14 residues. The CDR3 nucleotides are TGTGCCAGCGGGAATAACCTTATTAACTATGGCTACACCCTC. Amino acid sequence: CASGNNLINYGYTL.

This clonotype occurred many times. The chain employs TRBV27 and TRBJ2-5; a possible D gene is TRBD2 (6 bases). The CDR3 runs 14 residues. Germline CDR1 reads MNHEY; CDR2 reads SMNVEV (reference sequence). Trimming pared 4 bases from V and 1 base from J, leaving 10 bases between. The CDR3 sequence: CASSSPSAQETQYF. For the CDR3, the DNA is TGTGCCAGCAGTTCGCCTAGCGCCCAAGAGACCCAGTACTTC.

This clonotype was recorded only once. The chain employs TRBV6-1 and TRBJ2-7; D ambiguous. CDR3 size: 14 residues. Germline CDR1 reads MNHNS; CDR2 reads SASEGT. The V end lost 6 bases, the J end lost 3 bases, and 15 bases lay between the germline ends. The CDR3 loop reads CASSSDLWGYEQYF. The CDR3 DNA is TGTGCCAGCAGCTCTGACTTGTGGGGCTACGAGCAGTACTTC.

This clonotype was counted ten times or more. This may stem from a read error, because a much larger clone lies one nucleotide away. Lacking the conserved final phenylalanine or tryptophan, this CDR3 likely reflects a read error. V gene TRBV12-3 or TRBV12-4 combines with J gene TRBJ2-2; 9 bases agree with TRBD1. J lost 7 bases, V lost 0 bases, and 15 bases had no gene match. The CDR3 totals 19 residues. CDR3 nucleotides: TGTGCCAGCAGTTTAGCGCTTACCTGGGACAGGGCCCCCATCGGGGAGCTGTTTTCT. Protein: CASSLALTWDRAPIGELFS.

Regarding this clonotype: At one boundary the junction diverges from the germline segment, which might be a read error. The CDR3 loop reads CASTLDNYGYSF. CDR3 DNA: TGTGCCAGCACTTTGGATAACTATGGCTACAGCTTC. The gene calls are TRBV12-3 or TRBV12-4 and TRBJ1-2; D is ambiguous. This CDR3 is built from 12 residues.

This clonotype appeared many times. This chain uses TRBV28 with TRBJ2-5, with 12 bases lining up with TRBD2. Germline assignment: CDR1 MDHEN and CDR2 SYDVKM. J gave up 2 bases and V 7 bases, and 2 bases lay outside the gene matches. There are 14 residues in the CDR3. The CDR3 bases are TGTGCCAGCACCCTAGCGGGAGGGCAAGAGACCCAGTACTTC. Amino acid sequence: CASTLAGGQETQYF.

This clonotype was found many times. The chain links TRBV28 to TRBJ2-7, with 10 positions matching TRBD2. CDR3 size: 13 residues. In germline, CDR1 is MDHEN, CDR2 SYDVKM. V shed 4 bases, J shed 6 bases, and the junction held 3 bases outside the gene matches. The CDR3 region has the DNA TGTGCCAGCAGTTCTAGCGGGAGTTTCGAGCAGTACTTC. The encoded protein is CASSSSGSFEQYF.

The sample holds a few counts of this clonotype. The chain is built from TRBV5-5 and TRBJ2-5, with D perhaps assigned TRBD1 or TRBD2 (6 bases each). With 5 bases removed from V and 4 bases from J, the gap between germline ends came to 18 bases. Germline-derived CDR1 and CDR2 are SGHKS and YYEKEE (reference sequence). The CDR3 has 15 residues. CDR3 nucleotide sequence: TGTGCCAGCAGTCATGTGGGGGGCGCGAGAGAGACCCAGTACTTC. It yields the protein CASSHVGGARETQYF.

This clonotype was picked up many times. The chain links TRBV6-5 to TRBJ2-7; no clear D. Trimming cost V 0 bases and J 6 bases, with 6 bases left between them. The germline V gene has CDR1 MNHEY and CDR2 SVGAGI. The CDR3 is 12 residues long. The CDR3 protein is CASSYSKFEQYF. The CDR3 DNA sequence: TGTGCCAGCAGTTACTCGAAATTCGAGCAGTACTTC.

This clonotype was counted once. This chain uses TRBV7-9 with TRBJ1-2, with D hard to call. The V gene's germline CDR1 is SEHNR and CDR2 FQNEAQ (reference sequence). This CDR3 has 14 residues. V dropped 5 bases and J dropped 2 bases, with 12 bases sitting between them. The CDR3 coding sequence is TGTGCCAGCAGCCTCTCGGAGCGCAACTATGGCTACACCTTC. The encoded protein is CASSLSERNYGYTF.

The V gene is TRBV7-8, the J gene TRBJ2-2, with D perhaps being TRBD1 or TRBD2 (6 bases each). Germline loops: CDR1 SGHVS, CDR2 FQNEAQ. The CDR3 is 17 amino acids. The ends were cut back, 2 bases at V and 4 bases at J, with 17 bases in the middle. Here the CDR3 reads CASSLNGGNIFTGELFF. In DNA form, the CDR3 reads TGTGCCAGCAGCTTAAACGGGGGCAACATCTTCACCGGGGAGCTGTTTTTT.

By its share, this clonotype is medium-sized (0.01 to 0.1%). The CDR3 nucleotides read TGTGCCAGCAGTGAAGCAGGGACAGGGATCCATCAGCCCCAGCATTTT. This codes for CASSEAGTGIHQPQHF. The V and J genes are TRBV6-1 and TRBJ1-5, with 9 bases lining up with TRBD1. This CDR3 contains 16 residues. Germline V lookup: CDR1 MNHNS, CDR2 SASEGT. V trimming: 0 bases; J trimming: 5 bases; junction bases outside the gene matches: 5.

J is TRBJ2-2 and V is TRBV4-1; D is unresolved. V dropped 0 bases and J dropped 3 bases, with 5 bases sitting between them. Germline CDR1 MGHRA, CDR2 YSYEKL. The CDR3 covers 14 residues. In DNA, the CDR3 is TGCGCCAGCAGCCAAGATTCGCACACCGGGGAGCTGTTTTTT. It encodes CASSQDSHTGELFF.

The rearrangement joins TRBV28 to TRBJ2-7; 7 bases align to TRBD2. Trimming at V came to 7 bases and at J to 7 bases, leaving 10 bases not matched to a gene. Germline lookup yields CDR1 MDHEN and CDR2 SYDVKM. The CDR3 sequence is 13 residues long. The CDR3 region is CASMGGKSREQYF. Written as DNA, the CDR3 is TGTGCCAGCATGGGGGGGAAATCCCGGGAGCAGTACTTC. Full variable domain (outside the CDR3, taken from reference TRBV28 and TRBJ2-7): DVKVTQSSRYLVKRTGEKVFLECVQDMDHENMFWYRQDPGLGLRLIYFSYDVKMKEKGDIPEGYSVSREKKERFSLILESASTNQTSMYLCASMGGKSREQYFGPGTRLTVT.

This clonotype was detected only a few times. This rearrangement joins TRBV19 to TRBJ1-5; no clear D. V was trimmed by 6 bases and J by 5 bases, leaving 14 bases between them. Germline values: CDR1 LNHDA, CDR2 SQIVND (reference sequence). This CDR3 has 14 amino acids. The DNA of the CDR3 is TGTGCCAGTAGCCAGGACCTAACTGATCAGCCCCAGCATTTT. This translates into CASSQDLTDQPQHF.

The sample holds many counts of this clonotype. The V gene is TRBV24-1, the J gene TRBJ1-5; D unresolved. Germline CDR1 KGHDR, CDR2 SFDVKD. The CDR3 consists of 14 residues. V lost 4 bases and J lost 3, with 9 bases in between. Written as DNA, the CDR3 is TGTGCCACCAGTGACCCCGGGGACAATCAGCCCCAGCATTTT. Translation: CATSDPGDNQPQHF.

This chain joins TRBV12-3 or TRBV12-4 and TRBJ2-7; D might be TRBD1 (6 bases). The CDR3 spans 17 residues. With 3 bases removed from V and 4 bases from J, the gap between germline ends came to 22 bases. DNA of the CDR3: TGTGCCAGCAGTTTCAGCCCCTCACAGGGTAATAGGTACGAGCAGTACTTC. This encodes CASSFSPSQGNRYEQYF.

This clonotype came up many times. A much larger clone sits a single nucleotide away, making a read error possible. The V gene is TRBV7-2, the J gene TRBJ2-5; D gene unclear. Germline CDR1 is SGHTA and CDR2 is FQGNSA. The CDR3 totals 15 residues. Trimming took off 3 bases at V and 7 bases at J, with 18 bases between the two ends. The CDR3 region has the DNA TGTGCCAGCAGCTTCAACGGTGGGCAGTCAGGGACCCAGTACTTC. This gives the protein CASSFNGGQSGTQYF. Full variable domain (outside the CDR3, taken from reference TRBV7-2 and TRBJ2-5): GAGVSQSPSNKVTEKGKDVELRCDPISGHTALYWYRQSLGQGLEFLIYFQGNSAPDKSGLPSDRFSAERTGGSVSTLTIQRTQQEDSAVYLCASSFNGGQSGTQYFGPGTRLLVL.

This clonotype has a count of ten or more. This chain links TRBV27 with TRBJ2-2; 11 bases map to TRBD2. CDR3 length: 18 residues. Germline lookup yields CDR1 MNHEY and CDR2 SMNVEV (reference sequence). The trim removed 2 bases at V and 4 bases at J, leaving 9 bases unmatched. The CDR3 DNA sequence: TGTGCCAGCAGTTTAGTAGGCCTAGCGGGAGGCGGCACCGGGGAGCTGTTTTTT. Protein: CASSLVGLAGGGTGELFF.